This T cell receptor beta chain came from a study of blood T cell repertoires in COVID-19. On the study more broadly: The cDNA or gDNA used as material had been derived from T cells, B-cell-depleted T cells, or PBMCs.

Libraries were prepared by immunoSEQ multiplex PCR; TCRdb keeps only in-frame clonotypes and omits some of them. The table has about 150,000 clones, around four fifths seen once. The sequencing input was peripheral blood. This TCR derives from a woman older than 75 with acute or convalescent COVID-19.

The CDR3 DNA reads as TGCGCCAGCAGCATAGGACCTACGGACAGCAATGAGCAGTTCTTC. Protein: CASSIGPTDSNEQFF. The rearrangement uses TRBV5-1 and TRBJ2-1, with TRBD1 as a possible D gene (6 bases). V was trimmed by 4 bases and J by 6 bases, leaving 17 bases between them. The CDR3 length is 15 residues. Germline values: CDR1 SGHRS, CDR2 YFSETQ.